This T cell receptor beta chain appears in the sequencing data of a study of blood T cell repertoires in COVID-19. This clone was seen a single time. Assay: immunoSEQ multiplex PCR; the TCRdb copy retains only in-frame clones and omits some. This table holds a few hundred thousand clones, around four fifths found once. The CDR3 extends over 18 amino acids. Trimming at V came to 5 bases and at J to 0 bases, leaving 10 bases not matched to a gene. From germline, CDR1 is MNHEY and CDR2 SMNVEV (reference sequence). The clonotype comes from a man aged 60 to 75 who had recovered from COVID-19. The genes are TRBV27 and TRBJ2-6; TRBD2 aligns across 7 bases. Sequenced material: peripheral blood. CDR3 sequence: CASSPKRDQDSGANVLTF. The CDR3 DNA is TGTGCCAGCAGTCCCAAGCGGGACCAGGACTCTGGGGCCAACGTCCTGACTTTC.